This T cell receptor beta chain was observed in a study of blood T cell repertoires in COVID-19 (dated by TCRdb to about 2020). For context, the study as a whole: Collaborator samples came from the United States, Italy and Spain and covered acute and convalescent phases of COVID-19. The prospective study material was composed of cDNA or gDNA derived from T cells, B-cell-depleted T cells, or PBMCs. Subjects who had been exposed to COVID-19, were actively infected with it, or had recovered from it provided the deeply sampled blood TCRbeta repertoires that made up the dataset. A freely available public database, intended as a resource for researchers studying the immune response to SARS-CoV-2, is where the repertoires were released. The samples were drawn from the first 160 participants of the ongoing ImmuneRACE study and from 950 to 1,500 subjects provided by 6 global collaborators. Nearly every sample came with metadata listing a de-identified subject ID, COVID-19 status, age in years and sex. HLA class I and class II types, where available, came from metadata supplied by the sample provider rather than from assay-based typing.

Notes on this clone: It has no known antigen specificity. The record has no base qualities; no much larger clone is one base away.

Each collaborating institution followed its own protocols to collect whole blood in K2EDTA tubes. For TCRbeta analysis, collaborators shipped samples as frozen whole blood, isolated PBMCs, or DNA extracted from either of those sample types. From the cysteine up to the valine, the CDR3 has a length of 14 residues. Only CDR3 DNA is held: 42 bases, read in frame from base 1. Reading the germline V gene gives CDR1 SGHDT and CDR2 YYEEEE. Relative to germline, V is 4 bases shorter and J is 1 base shorter, with 12 bases between their ends. The full study reports these points: The amount of clinical and demographic metadata varied by source and participant and was provided uncurated.

TCRbeta CDR3 regions were amplified from genomic DNA by means of the immunoSEQ Assay, a bias-controlled multiplex PCR. The paper's processing steps were these. The number of nucleated cells in each sample was estimated by amplification of reference gene primers within the assay. To quantify the absolute abundance of each unique TCRbeta CDR3 rearrangement, sequence reads were collapsed and filtered. For each sample, productive Simpson clonality was calculated as the square root of Simpson's diversity index across productive rearrangements. This immuneACCESS table, as held by TCRdb, lists in-frame sequences with V and J called but not all clones. Of the missing ones, under half trace to an unresolved V gene in checked studies; the others have no known cause. The V and J calls and the clone size are those of that table, but D and trimming were determined from the DNA. The sample includes around 63,000 clones, with approximately 90% observed a single time. The ten largest clones represent 1% to 1.5% of the sample.

This receptor was obtained from an older woman with acute or convalescent COVID-19. The chain is encoded by TRBV5-6 joined to TRBJ2-7; TRBD1 is a weak D gene call, 5 bases matching. The sequencing sample was made of peripheral blood. The CDR3 has the sequence CASSGPGLSYEQYV. The sequenced DNA: TGTGCCAGCAGCGGACCAGGGCTATCCTACGAGCAGTACGTC.